Shown below are 27 T cell receptor beta chains from a single sample sequenced in a study of cytomegalovirus exposure and HLA in healthy donors. Both 60 Vbeta primers and 13 Jbeta primers went into the PCR. Using immunoSEQ multiplex PCR, the repertoire was profiled, and TCRdb retains in-frame clones only, with some absent. This table holds fewer than 150,000 clones, over 65% found once. What was sequenced was PBMCs. Every receptor here comes from a male donor in good health and CMV-seronegative.

This chain uses TRBV30 with TRBJ1-6, with D perhaps matching TRBD1 (5 bases). The V and J ends lost 1 base and 5 bases respectively, with 9 bases between them. Germline-derived CDR1 and CDR2 are GTSNPN and SVGIG (reference sequence). The CDR3 totals 14 residues. The CDR3 DNA follows: TGTGCCTGGAGTGGGGGGGAGGATAATTCACCCCTCCACTTT. Its translation: CAWSGGEDNSPLHF.

In its sample, this clone was seen once. A clone one base away is much larger, so this may be a read error. V usage is TRBV4-1 and J usage is TRBJ2-6; 9 bases fit TRBD2. Germline loops: CDR1 MGHRA, CDR2 YSYEKL. V trimming: 11 bases; J trimming: 3 bases; junction bases outside the gene matches: 5. The CDR3 covers 14 residues. CDR3 sequence: CAGGGEGGANVLTF. The CDR3 DNA follows: TGCGCCGGCGGGGGGGAGGGTGGGGCCAACGTCCTGACTTTC.

This chain connects TRBV4-1 to TRBJ2-7, with 13 positions matching TRBD2. This CDR3 has 14 amino acids. Germline CDR1 is MGHRA and CDR2 is YSYEKL. Trimming cost V 4 bases and J 4 bases; bases outside gene matches: 1. CDR3 sequence reads: CASSLLAGGYEQYF. The CDR3 DNA is TGCGCCAGCAGCCTACTAGCGGGAGGGTACGAGCAGTACTTC.

The chain carries TRBV19 and TRBJ2-1, with 15 nucleotides matching TRBD2. Germline V gene lookup returns CDR1 LNHDA and CDR2 SQIVND (reference sequence). This CDR3 has 16 residues. The V segment lost 1 base and the J segment 9 bases; nucleotides outside the gene matches: 4. CDR3 residues: CASSIGLGLAGGEQFF. For the CDR3, the DNA is TGTGCCAGTAGTATAGGACTGGGACTAGCGGGGGGTGAGCAGTTCTTC.

This clone was seen a handful of times. The chain is built from TRBV2 and TRBJ2-5; D is uncertain. The J call may be in error: the DNA end matches TRBJ2-7 better. CDR3 size: 13 residues. The germline CDR1 and CDR2 sequences are SNHLY and FYNNEI. CDR3 in amino acids: CASSVEPSYEQYF. The CDR3 DNA reads as TGTGCCAGCAGTGTAGAGCCCTCCTACGAGCAGTACTTC.

The chain has TRBV7-2 and TRBJ1-2, with 9 bases that match TRBD1. CDR3 length equals 14 residues. V was pared by 6 bases and J by 6 bases, with 8 bases of the junction left unmatched. Germline V gives CDR1 SGHTA, CDR2 FQGNSA. The CDR3 protein is CASSNLRDRDGYTF. The CDR3 nucleotides are TGTGCCAGCAGTAACCTCCGGGACAGGGATGGCTACACCTTC. Full variable domain (outside the CDR3, taken from reference TRBV7-2 and TRBJ1-2): GAGVSQSPSNKVTEKGKDVELRCDPISGHTALYWYRQSLGQGLEFLIYFQGNSAPDKSGLPSDRFSAERTGGSVSTLTIQRTQQEDSAVYLCASSNLRDRDGYTFGSGTRLTVV.

A word on this clone: The junction does not match germline at one end; this may be a read error. This rearrangement joins TRBV28 to TRBJ2-7; D might be TRBD1 (5 bases). Germline CDR1 and CDR2: MDHEN and SYDVKM. The CDR3 consists of 18 residues. As DNA, the CDR3 is TGTGCCAGCAGTTTGCCGGACACTGGTGGTTTTCCTACGAGCAGCCAAGACTTC. This gives the protein CASSLPDTGGFPTSSQDF.

By frequency in the sample, this clone is medium-sized (0.01 to 0.1%). The genes are TRBV5-8 and TRBJ2-3, with 8 bases that match TRBD2. The CDR3 has 18 residues. J was trimmed by 2 bases and V by 4 bases; bases with no gene match: 15. CDR1 and CDR2 (germline): SGHTS, YDEGEE. CDR3 sequence: CASSQPPYLAGYTDTQYF. DNA for the CDR3: TGTGCCAGCAGCCAACCACCATACCTAGCGGGCTACACAGATACGCAGTATTTT. The variable domain in full, completed from reference TRBV5-8 and TRBJ2-3, reads EAGVTQSPTHLIKTRGQQATLRCSPISGHTSVYWYQQALGLGLQFLLWYDEGEERNRGNFPPRFSGRQFPNYSSELNVNALELEDSALYLCASSQPPYLAGYTDTQYFGPGTRLTVL.

As to this clone: The junction and the germline gene differ at one end; a read error may be behind it. Other nucleotide sequences in the sample specify the same CDR3. This chain links TRBV5-1 with TRBJ2-1; D unclear. CDR3 size: 13 residues. Germline CDR1 and CDR2: SGHRS and YFSETQ. The CDR3, as DNA: TGCGCCAGCAGCCTTCAGGTAGTCGATGAGCAATTCTTC. Its protein product is CASSLQVVDEQFF.

The J gene is TRBJ2-1, the V gene TRBV19; weak D call: TRBD2 (6 bases). Looked up from germline, CDR1 is LNHDA and CDR2 is SQIVND (reference sequence). With 3 bases removed from V and 3 bases from J, the gap between germline ends came to 12 bases. The CDR3 contains 15 residues. CDR3 loop: CASSMRDSSYNEQFF. The DNA for the CDR3 is TGTGCCAGTAGTATGAGGGACTCAAGCTACAATGAGCAGTTCTTC.

The genes are TRBV29-1 and TRBJ2-5; 12 bases map to TRBD2. This CDR3 has 13 amino acids. Germline lookup yields CDR1 SQVTM and CDR2 ANQGSEA. J gave up 1 base and V 6 bases, and 0 bases lay outside the gene matches. DNA of the CDR3: TGCAGCGTGGGACTAGCGGGCCAAGAGACCCAGTACTTC. Translated: CSVGLAGQETQYF.

The V gene is TRBV5-5, the J gene TRBJ2-3; D is possibly TRBD2 (5 bases). Germline-derived CDR1 and CDR2 are SGHKS and YYEKEE (reference sequence). CDR3 length: 15 amino acids. Deletions cut 1 base from V and 1 base from J, with 10 bases between. The DNA of the CDR3 is TGTGCCAGCAGCTTGTTTTACGGGGGCACAGATACGCAGTATTTT. Encoded protein: CASSLFYGGTDTQYF.

This clone was observed once. The chain carries TRBV5-4 and TRBJ2-5; tentatively, D is TRBD2 (5 bases). V was cut by 0 bases and J by 3 bases, with 9 bases left in between. The CDR3 is 14 amino acids. Germline CDR1 SGHNT, CDR2 YYREEE (reference sequence). For the CDR3, the DNA is TGTGCCAGCAGCTTGGGGACTTATGAAGAGACCCAGTACTTC. It yields the protein CASSLGTYEETQYF.

The J gene is TRBJ2-7, the V gene TRBV20-1, with D perhaps TRBD2 (6 bases). This CDR3 has 11 residues. The germline V and J ends were trimmed by 7 bases and 6 bases, with 13 bases remaining between them. Germline CDR1 reads DFQATT; CDR2 reads SNEGSKA (reference sequence). In nucleotides, the CDR3 is TGCAGTGGGCTAGCGTCCGTCGAGCAGTACTTC. This sequence encodes CSGLASVEQYF.

V gene TRBV4-2 combines with J gene TRBJ2-7; perhaps TRBD1 as D (5 bases). Trimming shortened V by 0 bases and J by 6 bases, and 15 bases separated the two germline ends. Germline loops: CDR1 LGHNA, CDR2 YNFKEQ. The CDR3 runs to 15 residues. The CDR3 DNA sequence: TGTGCCAGCAGCCAAGATCAGGGTGACGGTCCCGAGCAGTACTTC. Translating gives CASSQDQGDGPEQYF.

This clone came up once. V is TRBV2 and J is TRBJ1-5; D remains ambiguous. The CDR3 is made up of 14 amino acids. Germline V CDR1 and CDR2: SNHLY, FYNNEI. Trimming shortened V by 6 bases and J by 1 base, and 10 bases separated the two germline ends. CDR3 bases: TGTGCCAGCAGCCCCCGGGAGAGCAATCAGCCCCAGCATTTT. Its protein is CASSPRESNQPQHF.

The chain employs TRBV6-5 and TRBJ1-2; D is uncertain. The CDR3 covers 12 residues. Trimming took 5 bases from V and 5 from J, leaving 9 bases between them. Germline loops: CDR1 MNHEY, CDR2 SVGAGI. The CDR3 DNA reads TGTGCCAGCAGTGAAGCCCGATATGGCTACACCTTC. As protein: CASSEARYGYTF.

This clone was observed a handful of times. Written as DNA, the CDR3 is TGTGCCACCAGCAGAGCGGGGTACTCTGGGGCCAACGTCCTGACTTTC. This codes for CATSRAGYSGANVLTF. This rearrangement joins TRBV15 to TRBJ2-6, with D perhaps TRBD2 (5 bases). Deletions cut 1 base from V and 0 bases from J, with 7 bases between. Germline V gene lookup returns CDR1 LNHNV and CDR2 YYDKDF (reference sequence). The CDR3 consists of 16 residues.

The rearrangement joins TRBV5-6 to TRBJ1-1; D not certain. Trimming shortened V by 1 base and J by 2 bases, and 6 bases separated the two germline ends. Germline V gene data show CDR1 as SGHDT and CDR2 as YYEEEE. CDR3 length: 13 amino acids. The CDR3 coding sequence is TGTGCCAGCAGCTTGTACAGAAACACTGAAGCTTTCTTT. This sequence encodes CASSLYRNTEAFF. Full variable domain (rest looked up from reference TRBV5-6 and TRBJ1-1): DAGVTQSPTHLIKTRGQQVTLRCSPKSGHDTVSWYQQALGQGPQFIFQYYEEEERQRGNFPDRFSGHQFPNYSSELNVNALLLGDSALYLCASSLYRNTEAFFGQGTRLTVV.

J is TRBJ2-5 and V is TRBV19, with D possibly matching TRBD2 (6 bases). Trimming shortened V by 4 bases and J by 8 bases, and 20 bases separated the two germline ends. Germline values: CDR1 LNHDA, CDR2 SQIVND (reference sequence). This CDR3 contains 15 residues. CDR3 DNA: TGTGCCAGTAGTAGTTCCAGGATAGGGGAGGATACCCAGTACTTC. It yields the protein CASSSSRIGEDTQYF.

V is TRBV19 and J is TRBJ2-1; 10 bases line up with TRBD2. This CDR3 has 13 residues. Per the germline V gene, CDR1 is LNHDA and CDR2 is SQIVND (reference sequence). V lost 5 bases, J lost 10 bases, and 5 bases stayed unmatched. CDR3 sequence reads: CASSLLAGVEQFF. Here the CDR3 DNA reads TGTGCCAGTAGTCTTCTAGCGGGAGTGGAGCAGTTCTTC.

This clone was observed a single time. The chain's CDR3 is CASSLAGRGNSPLHF. Written as DNA, the CDR3 is TGTGCCAGCAGCTTAGCTGGGAGGGGTAATTCACCCCTCCACTTT. The chain links TRBV7-6 to TRBJ1-6; D might be TRBD1 (5 bases). Trimming removed 0 bases at V and 6 bases at J, with 9 bases between. There are 15 residues in the CDR3. Germline V lookup: CDR1 SGHVS, CDR2 FNYEAQ.

The rearrangement uses TRBV28 and TRBJ2-3; 8 bases are shared with TRBD1. The length of the CDR3 is 13 residues. Germline CDR1 and CDR2: MDHEN and SYDVKM. J lost 7 bases, V lost 7 bases, and 7 bases had no gene match. CDR3 sequence (DNA): TGTGCCAGCATTGACACAGGGGGAAATACGCAGTATTTT. It yields the protein CASIDTGGNTQYF. The full variable domain, in which reference TRBV28 and TRBJ2-3 provide the parts outside the CDR3, is DVKVTQSSRYLVKRTGEKVFLECVQDMDHENMFWYRQDPGLGLRLIYFSYDVKMKEKGDIPEGYSVSREKKERFSLILESASTNQTSMYLCASIDTGGNTQYFGPGTRLTVL.

V is TRBV5-4 and J is TRBJ2-2; D remains ambiguous. The CDR3 length is 14 residues. Germline V lookup: CDR1 SGHNT, CDR2 YYREEE (reference sequence). Trimming shortened V by 0 bases and J by 3 bases, and 6 bases separated the two germline ends. The CDR3 is CASSLDGDTGELFF. DNA for the CDR3: TGTGCCAGCAGCTTGGACGGAGACACCGGGGAGCTGTTTTTT.

In this sample, this clone turned up a few times. J is TRBJ2-7 and V is TRBV19, with a tentative D call TRBD2 (5 bases). The CDR3 contains 13 residues. Deletions cut 5 bases from V and 3 bases from J, with 11 bases between. In germline, CDR1 is LNHDA, CDR2 SQIVND (reference sequence). The CDR3 region has the DNA TGTGCCAGTAGTGAACTAGTAAGCTACGAGCAGTACTTC. Translation: CASSELVSYEQYF.

This clone was seen once. The chain combines TRBV4-2 with TRBJ2-3; 14 nucleotides match TRBD2. This CDR3 spans 16 amino acids. V was clipped by 5 bases and J by 5 bases; unmatched bases: 6. The germline V gene has CDR1 LGHNA and CDR2 YNFKEQ. The CDR3 reads CASSSPTSGRGDTQYF. The DNA for the CDR3 is TGTGCCAGCAGCTCTCCGACTAGCGGGAGGGGAGATACGCAGTATTTT.

This rearrangement joins TRBV11-2 to TRBJ2-7, with 7 bases aligning to TRBD1. Per germline, CDR1 SGHAT and CDR2 FQNNGV. CDR3 length: 12 residues. The J segment lost 12 bases and the V segment lost 3 bases, leaving 8 bases of the junction unmatched. The CDR3 sequence is CASSLGPTGTYF. CDR3 nucleotide sequence: TGTGCCAGCAGCTTGGGCCCGACAGGGACGTACTTC.